The clone carrying this TCR beta chain was observed many times. Its antigen is unidentified. Investigators amplified TCR beta CDR3 regions from RNA transcripts. Scientists carried out first-round RT-PCR using HTBI primers and then a second-round multiplex PCR. TCRdb called the multiplex PCR reads again in MiXCR, with one record for every CDR3 protein. The top ten clones hold 3% of a sample with approximately 380,000 distinct CDR3 sequences, approximately 21% of them seen once. Being free of ophthalmopathy for 18 months of follow-up defined stable hyperthyroidism. The study excluded patients with other autoimmune diseases, uncontrolled infections, pregnancy or lactation. These data originate in a study of Graves' ophthalmopathy and Graves' hyperthyroidism. Study conclusions and caveats: Ophthalmopathy could be told apart from stable hyperthyroidism by a 13-signature model (roughly 90% sensitivity, around 84% specificity).

The CDR3 length is 16 residues. In germline, CDR1 is SGHAT, CDR2 FQDESV (reference sequence). Trimming cost V 4 bases and J 5 bases; bases outside gene matches: 7. The chain combines TRBV11-1 with TRBJ2-5; 13 bases align to TRBD2. Sequencing was done on a sample of peripheral blood. This receptor was identified in a woman under 30 with stable Graves' hyperthyroidism. The CDR3 is CASSSRLAGGGETQYF. In DNA form, the CDR3 reads TGTGCCAGCAGCTCACGACTAGCGGGAGGTGGGGAGACCCAGTACTTC.